This record looks at one TCR beta chain sequence and its context. Its antigen is not identified. The data were obtained in a study of post-analysis software for immune sequencing data. Whole-study findings and limits: Multiple sclerosis was associated with a significant reduction in normalized Chao1 diversity relative to controls.

Prepared libraries of TCR beta cDNA carried unique molecular identifiers. Using its own MiXCR run on the PCR reads, TCRdb lists one record per CDR3 protein. The data contain approximately 730,000 distinct CDR3 sequences, 46% of them seen just once; the ten biggest clones take up roughly 5%. Sequenced: blood. The TCR was taken from a girl aged 5-17 years with multiple sclerosis.

CDR3 sequence reads: CSVSPTGGGLDTYEQYF. The CDR3 nucleotides are TGCAGTGTTTCTCCAACGGGGGGGGGATTAGACACCTACGAGCAGTACTTC. The rearrangement links TRBV20-1 to TRBJ2-7; TRBD2 matches at 8 bases. Unmatched junction bases numbered 19, after V lost 7 bases and J lost 2 bases. Germline CDR1 and CDR2: DFQATT and SNEGSKA (reference sequence). CDR3 length equals 17 residues.